The clone carrying this TCR beta chain was picked up a small number of times. Its antigen is not identified. CDR3 size: 14 residues. The V end lost 6 bases, the J end lost 1 base, and 12 bases lay between the germline ends. The V gene's germline CDR1 is DFQATT and CDR2 SNEGSKA (reference sequence). These data are taken from a study of T cells in Graves' hyperthyroidism and ophthalmopathy. With a duration under 2 months, the hyperthyroidism was newly diagnosed in patients aged 18 to 65. Study-wide findings and caveats: The model identified upcoming ophthalmopathy a median roughly 6.5 months ahead of onset.

Amplified TCR beta CDR3 regions derived from RNA transcripts. Carried out on the TCR CDR3, a first-round RT-PCR used the HTBI primer set. TCRdb reprocessed the multiplex PCR reads via MiXCR and lists one record per CDR3 protein. The sample contains approximately 510,000 distinct CDR3 sequences, less than 25% of which appear only once. The receptor was derived from a man aged 18-30 years with Graves' hyperthyroidism. The sample consisted of blood. The gene calls are TRBV20-1 and TRBJ2-2, with D uncertain. The CDR3 region has the DNA TGCAGTGCCCCTTCCCTAGGGAACACCGGGGAGCTGTTTTTT. As protein: CSAPSLGNTGELFF.